The next 5 T cell receptor beta chains were all read from a single sample in a study of blood T cell repertoires in COVID-19 (dated by TCRdb to the early 2020s). Receptor libraries were prepared by the immunoSEQ multiplex PCR assay. TCRdb mirrors the immuneACCESS table, restricted to in-frame sequences. Some clones are absent from its copies; in checked studies, under half trace to an unresolved V gene, and the reason for the others is unknown. This sample gives fewer than 400,000 clones in total; around 85% of them show up just once. The biggest ten clones account for approximately 1.9% of the sample. Sample: PBMCs or T cells enriched from blood (not recorded which). Receptors originate from a woman in her twenties or thirties who had been exposed to COVID-19.

CDR3 in amino acids: CAWKITGGAYEQYF. The DNA for the CDR3 is TGTGCCTGGAAAATAACCGGGGGGGCCTACGAGCAGTACTTC. The chain joins TRBV30 to TRBJ2-7, with 8 bases fitting TRBD2. The CDR3 consists of 14 residues. V shed 4 bases and J 2 bases; nucleotides not matched to a gene: 7. CDR1 is GTSNPN and CDR2 is SVGIG in the germline V gene (reference sequence).

The CDR3 bases are TGCGCCAGCAGCTTGGCTTCGACAGGAAAGAACTATGGCTACACCTTC. This encodes CASSLASTGKNYGYTF. The genes are TRBV5-1 and TRBJ1-2; D might be TRBD1 (6 bases). This CDR3 spans 16 amino acids. Germline CDR1 is SGHRS and CDR2 is YFSETQ. Trimming shortened V by 0 bases and J by 2 bases, and 14 bases separated the two germline ends.

The gene calls are TRBV7-2 and TRBJ1-4; 9 bases match TRBD1. This CDR3 has 15 amino acids. The germline V gene encodes CDR1 SGHTA and CDR2 FQGNSA. With 2 bases clipped from V and 7 bases from J, the junction kept 5 bases outside the gene matches. CDR3 bases: TGTGCCAGCAGCTTAATGGGACAGGGAAGTGAAAAACTGTTTTTT. Its translation: CASSLMGQGSEKLFF.

The chain employs TRBV30 and TRBJ2-5; 7 bases align to TRBD2. The CDR3 sequence is 13 residues long. Germline assignment: CDR1 GTSNPN and CDR2 SVGIG (reference sequence). V gave up 5 bases and J gave up 2 bases; unmatched junction bases: 5. The DNA of the CDR3 is TGTGCCTGGGCCTCCGGGGGGCAAGAGACCCAGTACTTC. The encoded protein is CAWASGGQETQYF.

This chain joins TRBV10-3 and TRBJ2-3, with 7 positions matching TRBD2. Per the germline V gene, CDR1 is ENHRY and CDR2 is SYGVKD. CDR3 length: 13 amino acids. V dropped 8 bases and J dropped 5; count of bases not matched to a gene: 7. In DNA, the CDR3 is TGTGCCATCTCGGAGCGGGAACTAGATACGCAGTATTTT. Amino acid sequence: CAISERELDTQYF.